This T cell receptor (beta chain) originates from a study of cytomegalovirus exposure and HLA in healthy donors. Regarding the study as a whole: Many donors shared some public TCRs, even though most TCR sequences were rare.

Concerning this clone itself: The antigen is unknown.

Use of 60 Vbeta and 13 Jbeta primers characterized the PCR. Some clones are missing from TCRdb's copy, which holds only in-frame ones; the method was immunoSEQ multiplex PCR. The data hold a few hundred thousand clones, with around 90% observed a single time. CDR1 and CDR2 (germline): SGHAT, FQDESV (reference sequence). The CDR3 consists of 16 residues. After removal of 5 bases from V and 5 bases from J, the junction contained 9 bases not matched to a gene. The sequenced sample consisted of PBMCs. This chain uses TRBV11-1 with TRBJ2-3; 11 nucleotides align to TRBD1. This TCR derives from a woman between 18 and 29 years old in good health and CMV-seronegative. The CDR3 DNA follows: TGTGCCAGCAGCACCCGGACAGGGGGCTTAGAAGATACGCAGTATTTT. This codes for CASSTRTGGLEDTQYF.